Below are 4 T cell receptor beta chains sequenced from a single sample in a study of T cells in Graves' hyperthyroidism and ophthalmopathy. Amplified TCR beta CDR3 regions derived from RNA transcripts. A set of HTBI primers served as the primers for a first-round RT-PCR of the TCR CDR3. TCRdb reprocessed the multiplex PCR reads via MiXCR and lists one record per CDR3 protein. The top ten clones hold roughly a fifth of a sample with roughly 160,000 distinct CDR3 sequences, about 9.4% of them seen once. The specimen was blood. Source of these receptors: a woman between 18 and 29 years old with Graves' hyperthyroidism that later progressed to Graves' ophthalmopathy.

This clonotype was seen at least ten times. This chain joins TRBV4-1 and TRBJ2-2; D perhaps matches TRBD2 (6 bases). The CDR3 has 16 residues. V was trimmed by 4 bases and J by 6 bases, leaving 18 bases between them. In germline, CDR1 is MGHRA, CDR2 YSYEKL. DNA of the CDR3: TGCGCCAGCAGCCCCCTCGGAGGGAAGAAGGCCGGGGAGCTGTTTTTT. Its protein is CASSPLGGKKAGELFF.

The rearrangement links TRBV4-2 to TRBJ1-1; D perhaps matches TRBD1 (5 bases). CDR3 length: 17 residues. Trimming took 0 bases from V and 1 from J, leaving 15 bases between them. In germline, CDR1 is LGHNA, CDR2 YNFKEQ. Here the CDR3 reads CASSQEEVGRENTEAFF. In DNA, the CDR3 is TGTGCCAGCAGCCAAGAGGAGGTGGGGCGGGAGAACACTGAAGCTTTCTTT.

This clonotype was observed at least ten times. The V gene is TRBV5-1, the J gene TRBJ1-1, with D maybe TRBD1 (6 bases). CDR1 and CDR2 from the germline V gene are SGHRS and YFSETQ. The CDR3 loop spans 15 amino acids. Trimming took 1 base from V and 4 from J, leaving 14 bases between them. The CDR3 protein is CASSLNRGQGTEAFF. DNA for the CDR3: TGCGCCAGCAGCTTGAATCGGGGGCAGGGCACTGAAGCTTTCTTT.

The sample holds many counts of this clonotype. This chain joins TRBV7-9 and TRBJ2-1, with 9 bases aligning to TRBD1. From germline, CDR1 is SEHNR and CDR2 FQNEAQ (reference sequence). This CDR3 is built from 16 residues. V trimming: 3 bases; J trimming: 7 bases; junction bases outside the gene matches: 10. The CDR3 nucleotides are TGTGCCAGCAGCTTGCGGCGGGACAGGGCGGGAAATGAGCAGTTCTTC. Its translation is CASSLRRDRAGNEQFF.